The 14 T cell receptor beta chains presented below share a single source sample, sequenced in a study of blood T cells in healthy people across ages. Next came a second PCR, run for roughly 7 to 12 cycles, which used a sample-barcoded 5' primer along with a J-beta primer mix. TCRdb called the 5' RACE reads again in MiXCR, with one record for every CDR3 protein. Of approximately 1.5 million distinct CDR3 sequences in the sample, roughly two fifths were seen once. Sequencing input: blood. Every receptor here comes from a woman aged 18 to 35 in good health.

There are a few counts of this clonotype. This sequence joins TRBV29-1 and TRBJ2-7, with 11 positions matching TRBD2. The J segment lost 0 bases and the V segment lost 2 bases, leaving 6 bases of the junction unmatched. This CDR3 has 16 amino acids. Per the germline V gene, CDR1 is SQVTM and CDR2 is ANQGSEA. CDR3 loop: CSVEPGTSGDSYEQYF. The CDR3 DNA reads as TGCAGCGTTGAACCGGGGACTAGCGGAGACTCCTACGAGCAGTACTTC.

With regard to this clonotype: The junction shows a germline mismatch at one end, possibly a read error. The J gene is TRBJ2-3, the V gene TRBV5-1; 11 bases are shared with TRBD2. The CDR3 runs to 16 residues. Germline V CDR1 and CDR2: SGHRS, YFSETQ. CDR3 sequence: CTSSNRLAGSTDTQYF. CDR3 nucleotides: TGCACCAGCAGCAATAGACTAGCGGGGAGCACAGATACGCAGTATTTT.

The V gene is TRBV27, the J gene TRBJ2-1; a weak D match, TRBD1 (6 bases). Germline V gives CDR1 MNHEY, CDR2 SMNVEV (reference sequence). The CDR3 is 16 residues long. V was pared by 1 base and J by 2 bases, with 12 bases between. The DNA for the CDR3 is TGTGCCAGCAGTTTATTGGGGGCGGGCACCTACAATGAGCAGTTCTTC. Translating it yields CASSLLGAGTYNEQFF.

This clonotype appeared a few times. The rearrangement uses TRBV20-1 and TRBJ2-3; TRBD2 might be the D (5 bases). V lost 6 bases to trimming and J lost 5 bases, with 15 bases between them. Germline lookup yields CDR1 DFQATT and CDR2 SNEGSKA (reference sequence). This CDR3 region has 13 residues. CDR3 DNA: TGCAGTGCCATGGGAGCGGAGGAAGATACGCAGTATTTT. Translating gives CSAMGAEEDTQYF.

The chain carries TRBV20-1 and TRBJ2-3; the match to TRBD2 covers 10 bases. Per germline, CDR1 DFQATT and CDR2 SNEGSKA (reference sequence). The CDR3 is 13 amino acids. The CDR3 is CSPSGGRWDTQYF. The CDR3 DNA is TGCAGCCCTAGCGGGGGCCGCTGGGATACGCAGTATTTT.

This clonotype was observed at least ten times. The CDR3 DNA reads TGTGCCAGCAGTCGCAAGGGGACTAGAGGGTCGTCTGAGCAGTTCTTC. This sequence encodes CASSRKGTRGSSEQFF. V and J are TRBV3-1 and TRBJ2-1; TRBD2 matches at 8 bases. This CDR3 comprises 16 residues. Germline V gene lookup returns CDR1 LGHDT and CDR2 YNNKEL (reference sequence). After removal of 6 bases from V and 9 bases from J, the junction contained 16 bases not matched to a gene.

With respect to this clonotype: Germline is not matched at one junction end, which may reflect a read error. V and J are TRBV4-2 and TRBJ2-1, with D possibly matching TRBD1 (6 bases). The germline V gene encodes CDR1 LGHNA and CDR2 YNFKEQ. The CDR3 has 18 residues. CDR3 DNA: TGTGTCAGCAGCCAAGGTTTGTCGGACAGCAAAAATTGGGATGAGCAGTTCTTC. This sequence encodes CVSSQGLSDSKNWDEQFF.

This clonotype was counted many times. This rearrangement joins TRBV2 to TRBJ1-2, with unresolved D. V shed 6 bases and J shed 0 bases, with 2 bases lying between them. The CDR3 contains 11 residues. CDR1 SNHLY and CDR2 FYNNEI come from the germline V gene. The CDR3 nucleotides read TGTGCCAGCAGGGCTAACTATGGCTACACCTTC. The encoded protein is CASRANYGYTF.

The chain couples TRBV7-2 to TRBJ1-1, with TRBD1 as a possible D gene (6 bases). In germline, CDR1 is SGHTA, CDR2 FQGNSA. V lost 2 bases to trimming and J lost 6 bases, with 13 bases between them. CDR3 length: 14 amino acids. As DNA, the CDR3 is TGTGCCAGCAGCTTATTAGGGGGTGCCCCTGAAGCTTTCTTT. Amino acid sequence: CASSLLGGAPEAFF.

The chain carries TRBV29-1 and TRBJ1-1; D gene unclear. The germline V gene encodes CDR1 SQVTM and CDR2 ANQGSEA. Trimming took off 5 bases at V and 0 bases at J, with 7 bases between the two ends. The CDR3 runs to 12 residues. CDR3 sequence: CSVKRLNTEAFF. The CDR3 DNA reads TGCAGCGTTAAACGTTTGAACACTGAAGCTTTCTTT.

The chain has TRBV5-1 and TRBJ2-1; maybe TRBD2 (5 bases). The DNA end is a closer match to TRBJ2-7, so the J assignment may be wrong. The germline V gene encodes CDR1 SGHRS and CDR2 YFSETQ. CDR3 length equals 16 residues. The CDR3 here is CASSRGRGSSCNEQYF. CDR3 bases: TGCGCCAGCAGCCGCGGGCGAGGGAGCTCCTGCAATGAGCAGTACTTC.

This clonotype turned up a few times. This rearrangement joins TRBV9 to TRBJ1-2; D unresolved. CDR1 SGDLS and CDR2 YYNGEE come from the germline V gene. V was trimmed by 3 bases and J by 4 bases, leaving 13 bases between them. The CDR3 loop spans 14 amino acids. The CDR3 DNA reads TGTGCCAGCAGCGCCGGGAAGCCGCGCTATGGCTACACCTTC. This translates into CASSAGKPRYGYTF. Variable domain in full (rest from reference TRBV9 and TRBJ1-2): DSGVTQTPKHLITATGQRVTLRCSPRSGDLSVYWYQQSLDQGLQFLIQYYNGEERAKGNILERFSAQQFPDLHSELNLSSLELGDSALYFCASSAGKPRYGYTFGSGTRLTVV.

This clonotype has only a few counts. The chain carries TRBV9 and TRBJ2-1; D is unclear. The CDR3 sequence is 14 residues long. V dropped 0 bases and J dropped 3 bases, with 7 bases sitting between them. Germline CDR1 and CDR2: SGDLS and YYNGEE. The CDR3 sequence is CASSVESVYNEQFF. CDR3 in DNA: TGTGCCAGCAGCGTAGAGTCAGTCTACAATGAGCAGTTCTTC.

The chain carries TRBV7-2 and TRBJ2-2; D remains unclear. The CDR3 is 14 residues long. Trimming took 1 base from V and 3 from J, leaving 6 bases between them. Germline CDR1 reads SGHTA; CDR2 reads FQGNSA. CDR3 in DNA: TGTGCCAGCAGCTTAGGGATTCACACCGGGGAGCTGTTTTTT. Protein sequence: CASSLGIHTGELFF.